This T cell receptor beta chain is from a study of T cell responses to AZD1222 COVID-19 vaccine. Broader study findings: Baseline seropositivity characterized only six AZD1222 recipients. Donors, mostly white British, included more females; clonal diversity was possibly underestimated. Unmutated variant regions are reportedly the target of nearly half of TCRs that are spike-specific.

Data came from immunoSEQ multiplex PCR; TCRdb stores just in-frame clones and leaves some out. This table holds 95,000 to 130,000 clones, 70% to 90% found once. Trimming took 10 bases from V and 7 from J; bases not matched to a gene: 7. The length of the CDR3 is 14 residues. Germline V CDR1 and CDR2: SNHLY, FYNNEI. Points on this clone: Its antigen is unknown.

Material: peripheral blood, obtained on day 0 of MenACWY control vaccination. The sequence came from an adult in good health. This chain joins TRBV2 and TRBJ1-6, with 10 bases matching TRBD1. CDR3 sequence: CATRRDRGNSPLHF. The CDR3, as DNA: TGTGCCACCAGGAGGGACAGGGGAAATTCACCCCTCCACTTT.